This T cell receptor (beta chain) originates from a study of response to subunit inactivated influenza vaccine (dated by TCRdb to the late 2010s). A note on the overall study: Deep quantitative profiling of the T cell receptor repertoire was used in the study to follow responses to a trivalent subunit inactivated influenza vaccine. Results the study describes overall, beyond this receptor: According to the authors, only a limited number of new T cells may be recruited by each seasonal influenza vaccination.

Reading from cysteine to phenylalanine, the CDR3 counts 13 amino acids. CDR3 DNA only is kept here, 39 bases in frame from base 1. V is shortened by 0 bases, J by 4 bases, and the region joining them spans 7 bases. Via the germline V gene, CDR1 is ENHRY and CDR2 SYGVKD. The table lists this clonotype with a few counts. Its antigen is still unknown. No base quality information exists; no much larger clone differs at one position. The method behind the library was RT-PCR. TCRdb shows the sequencer as Illumina HiSeq 2500. TCRdb handled the public reads itself, with Q25 trimming in fastp and clone calling in MiXCR, and kept productive beta chains. Rows are unified per CDR3 protein, each entry keeping the most common DNA and genes. Within this sample are about 780,000 distinct CDR3 sequences, with under 20% of them counted one time only. Approximately 10% of the sample is taken by the ten largest.

The chain links TRBV10-3 with TRBJ2-7; matching of 6 bases hints at TRBD1 as the D gene. The source of this sequence is a man in his forties or fifties who received an inactivated influenza vaccine. Donor details come from another sample of the same person, matched by shared clones. The source was PBMCs from blood, collected around 5 days after vaccination. CDR3 sequence: CAISESGQYEQYF. At the DNA level, the sequence is TGTGCCATCAGTGAGTCGGGACAATACGAGCAGTACTTC.